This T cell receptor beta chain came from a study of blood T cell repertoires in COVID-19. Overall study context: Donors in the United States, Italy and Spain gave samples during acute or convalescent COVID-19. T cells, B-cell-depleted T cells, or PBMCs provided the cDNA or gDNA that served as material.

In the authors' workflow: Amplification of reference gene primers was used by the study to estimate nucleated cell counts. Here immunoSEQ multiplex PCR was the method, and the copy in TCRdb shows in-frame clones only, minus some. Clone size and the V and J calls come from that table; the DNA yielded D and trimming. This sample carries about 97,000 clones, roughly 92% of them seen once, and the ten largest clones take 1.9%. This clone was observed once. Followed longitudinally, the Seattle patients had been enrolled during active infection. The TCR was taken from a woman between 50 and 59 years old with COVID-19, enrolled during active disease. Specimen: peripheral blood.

The CDR3 protein is CASSFRGFSYEQYF. The CDR3 DNA reads as TGTGCCAGCAGCTTCAGGGGCTTCTCCTACGAGCAGTACTTC. This sequence joins TRBV13 and TRBJ2-7; D possibly corresponds to TRBD1 (6 bases). Germline CDR1 reads PRHDT; CDR2 reads FYEKMQ (reference sequence). V was cut by 3 bases and J by 0 bases, with 9 bases left in between. CDR3 length equals 14 residues. Variable domain in full (rest from reference TRBV13 and TRBJ2-7): AAGVIQSPRHLIKEKRETATLKCYPIPRHDTVYWYQQGPGQDPQFLISFYEKMQSDKGSIPDRFSAQQFSDYHSELNMSSLELGDSALYFCASSFRGFSYEQYFGPGTRLTVT.